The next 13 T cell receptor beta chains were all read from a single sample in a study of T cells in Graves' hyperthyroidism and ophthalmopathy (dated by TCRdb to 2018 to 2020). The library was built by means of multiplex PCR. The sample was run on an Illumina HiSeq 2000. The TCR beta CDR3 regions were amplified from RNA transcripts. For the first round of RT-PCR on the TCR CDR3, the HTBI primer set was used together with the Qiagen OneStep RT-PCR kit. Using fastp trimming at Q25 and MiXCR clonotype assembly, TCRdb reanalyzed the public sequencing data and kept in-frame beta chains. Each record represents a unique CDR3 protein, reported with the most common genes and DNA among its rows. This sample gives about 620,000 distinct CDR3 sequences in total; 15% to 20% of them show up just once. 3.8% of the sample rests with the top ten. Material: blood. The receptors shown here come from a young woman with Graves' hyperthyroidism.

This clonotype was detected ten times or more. CDR3 nucleotide sequence: TGTGCCAGCAGCCCGGGACAGATTTCAGATACGCAGTATTTT. Residues: CASSPGQISDTQYF. The chain uses TRBV11-2 and TRBJ2-3, with 7 bases identical to TRBD1. This CDR3 has 14 amino acids. The V gene end was trimmed by 5 bases and the J gene end by 4 bases; junction bases not matched to a gene: 6. In germline, CDR1 is SGHAT, CDR2 FQNNGV.

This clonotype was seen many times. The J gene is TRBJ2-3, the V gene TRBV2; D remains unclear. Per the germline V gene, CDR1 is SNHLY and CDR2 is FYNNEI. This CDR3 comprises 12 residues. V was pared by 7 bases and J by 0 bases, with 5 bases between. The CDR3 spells CASTQSTDTQYF. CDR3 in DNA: TGTGCCAGCACCCAAAGCACAGATACGCAGTATTTT.

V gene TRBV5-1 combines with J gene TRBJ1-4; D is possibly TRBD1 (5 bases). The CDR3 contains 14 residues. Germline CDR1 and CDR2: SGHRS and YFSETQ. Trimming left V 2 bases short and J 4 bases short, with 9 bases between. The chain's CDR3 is CASSLQESNEKLFF. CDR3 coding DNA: TGCGCCAGCAGCTTACAGGAGAGTAATGAAAAACTGTTTTTT.

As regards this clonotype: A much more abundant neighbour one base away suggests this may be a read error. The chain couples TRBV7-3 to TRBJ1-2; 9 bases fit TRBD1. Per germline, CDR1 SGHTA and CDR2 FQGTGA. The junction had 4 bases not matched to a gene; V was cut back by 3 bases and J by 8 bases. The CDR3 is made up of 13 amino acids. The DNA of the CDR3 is TGTGCCAGCAGCTTCGGGACAGGGACCGGCTACACCTTC. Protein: CASSFGTGTGYTF.

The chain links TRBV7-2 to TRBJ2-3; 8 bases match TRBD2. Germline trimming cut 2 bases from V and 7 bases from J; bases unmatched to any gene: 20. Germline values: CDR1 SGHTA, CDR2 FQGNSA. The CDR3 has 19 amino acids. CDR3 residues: CASSLIVSSGTPGGYTQYF. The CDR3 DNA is TGTGCCAGCAGCTTAATCGTCAGTAGCGGGACGCCTGGGGGATATACGCAGTATTTT. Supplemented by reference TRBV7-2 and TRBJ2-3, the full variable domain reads GAGVSQSPSNKVTEKGKDVELRCDPISGHTALYWYRQSLGQGLEFLIYFQGNSAPDKSGLPSDRFSAERTGGSVSTLTIQRTQQEDSAVYLCASSLIVSSGTPGGYTQYFGPGTRLTVL.

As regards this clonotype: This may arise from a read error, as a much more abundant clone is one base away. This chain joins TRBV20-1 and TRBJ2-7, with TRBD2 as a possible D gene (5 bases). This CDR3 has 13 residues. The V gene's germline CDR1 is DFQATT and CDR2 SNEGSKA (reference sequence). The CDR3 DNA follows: TGCAGTGCTAGATGGAGGCTAAACTACAAGCAGTACTTC. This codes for CSARWRLNYKQYF.

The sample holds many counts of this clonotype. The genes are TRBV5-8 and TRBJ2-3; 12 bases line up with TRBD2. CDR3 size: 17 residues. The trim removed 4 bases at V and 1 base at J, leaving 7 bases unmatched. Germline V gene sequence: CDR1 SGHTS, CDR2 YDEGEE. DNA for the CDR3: TGTGCCAGCAGCCCAATGACTAGCGGGAGAGGCACAGATACGCAGTATTTT. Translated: CASSPMTSGRGTDTQYF.

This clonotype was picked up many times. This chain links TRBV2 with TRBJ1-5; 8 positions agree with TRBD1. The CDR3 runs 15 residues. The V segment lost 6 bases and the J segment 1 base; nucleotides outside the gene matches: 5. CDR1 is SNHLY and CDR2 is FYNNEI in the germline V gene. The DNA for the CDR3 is TGTGCCAGCAGCCCGGACAGGGCGAGCAATCAGCCCCAGCATTTT. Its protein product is CASSPDRASNQPQHF. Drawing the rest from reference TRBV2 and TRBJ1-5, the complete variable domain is EPEVTQTPSHQVTQMGQEVILRCVPISNHLYFYWYRQILGQKVEFLVSFYNNEISEKSEIFDDQFSVERPDGSNFTLKIRSTKLEDSAMYFCASSPDRASNQPQHFGDGTRLSIL.

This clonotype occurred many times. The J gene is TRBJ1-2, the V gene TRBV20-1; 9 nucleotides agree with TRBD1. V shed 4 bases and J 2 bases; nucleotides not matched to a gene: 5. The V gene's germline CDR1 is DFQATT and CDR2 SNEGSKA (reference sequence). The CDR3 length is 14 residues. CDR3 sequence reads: CSAKGTGTNYGYTF. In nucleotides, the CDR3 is TGCAGTGCTAAAGGGACAGGGACGAACTATGGCTACACCTTC.

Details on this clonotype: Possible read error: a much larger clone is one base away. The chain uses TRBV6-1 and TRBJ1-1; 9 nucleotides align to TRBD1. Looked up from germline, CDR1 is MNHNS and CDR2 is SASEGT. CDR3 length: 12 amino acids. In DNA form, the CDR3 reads TGTGCCAGCATCAAACAGGGGGCTGAAACTTTCTTT. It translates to CASIKQGAETFF.

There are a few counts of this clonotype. This chain's CDR3 is CASSVGGTPGNYGYTF. The CDR3 coding sequence is TGTGCCAGCAGCGTAGGAGGGACACCGGGGAACTATGGCTACACCTTC. This chain joins TRBV9 and TRBJ1-2, with TRBD1 as a possible D gene (6 bases). Germline V CDR1 and CDR2: SGDLS, YYNGEE. The V gene lost 0 bases and the J gene lost 2 bases, with 14 bases spanning the gap. The CDR3 is 16 amino acids.

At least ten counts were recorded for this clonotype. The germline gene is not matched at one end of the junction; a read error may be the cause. The CDR3 DNA is TGTGCCAGCAGCCTAGCGGTAGGGACAGATACGCAGTATTTT. Its protein product is CASSLAVGTDTQYF. This sequence joins TRBV7-2 and TRBJ2-3; 7 bases are a match to TRBD2. Looked up from germline, CDR1 is SGHTA and CDR2 is FQGNSA. The CDR3 loop spans 14 amino acids.

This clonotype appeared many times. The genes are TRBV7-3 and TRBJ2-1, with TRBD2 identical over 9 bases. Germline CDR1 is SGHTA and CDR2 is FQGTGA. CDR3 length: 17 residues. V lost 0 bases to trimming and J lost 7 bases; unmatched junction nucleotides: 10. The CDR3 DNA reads TGTGCCAGCAGCTTAACGTCCCTAGCGGGACGAGGTAATGAGCAGTTCTTC. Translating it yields CASSLTSLAGRGNEQFF.